This T cell receptor beta chain appears in the sequencing data of a study of HIV-infected patients and healthy controls. Overall study results and limits: With just sixteen HIV-infected individuals processed, the findings' generality was considered strongly limited.

Germline V gives CDR1 LNHDA, CDR2 SQIVND (reference sequence). V lost 7 bases and J lost 2, with 15 bases in between. The CDR3 runs 14 residues. All unsorted peripheral T cells were captured because whole blood was used without fractionation. This clonotype was observed at least ten times. Its antigen is not known. Around 500 ng RNA was reverse transcribed with alpha and beta constant-region primers. Alpha and beta chain libraries were made separately by chain-specific third strand synthesis with multiplexing indices. The library had 12-nucleotide molecular identifiers formed by two random hexamers joined together. TCRdb re-derived calls from the 5' RACE reads in MiXCR, one entry per CDR3 protein. The sample includes approximately 11,000 distinct CDR3 sequences, around 9.3% of them seen just once.

The sequence came from an adult with HIV infection. The donor label of this sample is uncertain. This chain joins TRBV19 and TRBJ2-7; maybe TRBD1 (6 bases). The material was blood, obtained before antiretroviral therapy. The DNA of the CDR3 is TGTGCCAGTAATCCTAACAGGGCTCCCTACGAGCAGTACTTC. Protein product: CASNPNRAPYEQYF.